The rows below give T cell receptor beta chains drawn from one sample of a study of cytomegalovirus exposure and HLA in healthy donors. Data came from immunoSEQ multiplex PCR; TCRdb stores just in-frame clones and leaves some out. The profile shows around 140,000 clones, 85% to 90% of them singletons. The specimen was PBMCs. These receptors originate from a man aged 18-30 years in good health and CMV-seropositive. Each CDR3 is given with its conserved first and last residue. D genes are given only for firm matches. Expanded clones are given a class, and other clones once, few, many or no size at all.

j_call: TRBJ2-5
d_call: NA
v_call: TRBV7-6
clone_size: NA
cdr3_nt: TGTGCCAGCAGCTTACTAGGCGGTAGGGGTTCGGAGACCCAGTACTTC
cdr3_aa: CASSLLGGRGSETQYF

j_call: TRBJ2-7
d_call: NA
v_call: TRBV6-1
clone_size: NA
cdr3_nt: TGTGCCAGTCAACAAGGGGGGACAGCCTACGAGCAGTACTTC
cdr3_aa: CASQQGGTAYEQYF

j_call: TRBJ2-1
d_call: TRBD1
v_call: TRBV29-1
clone_size: NA
cdr3_nt: TGCAGCGTTGGGACAGGGATCGATTTTGGTGAGCAGTTCTTC
cdr3_aa: CSVGTGIDFGEQFF

j_call: TRBJ2-3
d_call: TRBD1
v_call: TRBV6-1
clone_size: NA
cdr3_nt: TGTGCCAGCAGTGCGGGGGACAGGGCACGGACAGATACGCAGTATTTT
cdr3_aa: CASSAGDRARTDTQYF

j_call: TRBJ2-2
d_call: TRBD2
v_call: TRBV9
clone_size: NA
cdr3_nt: TGTGCCAGCAGCGCCACCGGGACTAGTCTCACCGGGGAGCTGTTTTTT
cdr3_aa: CASSATGTSLTGELFF

j_call: TRBJ2-7
d_call: NA
v_call: TRBV4-1
clone_size: NA
cdr3_nt: TGCGCCAGCAGCCAAGATTCCTCCAGCGCCAGCTCCTACGAGCAGTACTTC
cdr3_aa: CASSQDSSSASSYEQYF

j_call: TRBJ1-2
d_call: TRBD1
v_call: TRBV29-1
clone_size: NA
cdr3_nt: TGCAGCGTGCGGGACAGGGTAGATGCTGACGGCTACACCTTC
cdr3_aa: CSVRDRVDADGYTF

j_call: TRBJ1-2
d_call: TRBD1
v_call: TRBV28
clone_size: NA
cdr3_nt: TGTGCCAGCAGTTACTCCCTCCGGACAGGGAACTATGGCTACACCTTC
cdr3_aa: CASSYSLRTGNYGYTF

j_call: TRBJ1-2
d_call: NA
v_call: TRBV5-8
clone_size: NA
cdr3_nt: TGTGCCAGCAGCTCCACATTGTCGGGGGGCTACACCTTC
cdr3_aa: CASSSTLSGGYTF

j_call: TRBJ2-7
d_call: TRBD1
v_call: TRBV5-4
clone_size: NA
cdr3_nt: TGTGCCAGCAGCTCGACAGGGGACACCTACGAGCAGTACTTC
cdr3_aa: CASSSTGDTYEQYF

j_call: TRBJ2-1
d_call: NA
v_call: TRBV15
clone_size: NA
cdr3_nt: TGTGCCACCAGCGTGACTAGTGATGAGCAGTTCTTC
cdr3_aa: CATSVTSDEQFF

j_call: TRBJ2-7
d_call: NA
v_call: TRBV29-1
clone_size: NA
cdr3_nt: TGCAGCGTTGCCCGCTCCTACGAGCAGTACTTC
cdr3_aa: CSVARSYEQYF

j_call: TRBJ2-5
d_call: NA
v_call: TRBV19
clone_size: once
cdr3_nt: TGTGCCAGTAGCCACCGACGGGGTTTCGGGGAGGAGACCCAGTACTTC
cdr3_aa: CASSHRRGFGEETQYF

j_call: TRBJ1-6
d_call: NA
v_call: TRBV12-5
clone_size: NA
cdr3_nt: TGTGCTAGTGGTTTAAACCCCGGGGTATTTGGGTTTCCGCAATTT
cdr3_aa: CASGLNPGVFGFPQF

j_call: TRBJ2-1
d_call: TRBD2
v_call: TRBV6-5
clone_size: NA
cdr3_nt: TGTGCCAGCAGTTACTTTGCGGGGGGGCCTAATGAGCAGTTCTTC
cdr3_aa: CASSYFAGGPNEQFF

j_call: TRBJ2-7
d_call: NA
v_call: TRBV9
clone_size: NA
cdr3_nt: TGTGCCAGCAGCGCCGAGCTTGGGGGGGCAGCCTACGAGCAGTACTTC
cdr3_aa: CASSAELGGAAYEQYF

j_call: TRBJ2-1
d_call: TRBD2
v_call: TRBV18
clone_size: once
cdr3_nt: TGTGCCAGCTCACCCCAAACTAGCGGGCTTAACAATGAGCAGTTCTTC
cdr3_aa: CASSPQTSGLNNEQFF

j_call: TRBJ2-1
d_call: TRBD1
v_call: TRBV6-1
clone_size: NA
cdr3_nt: TGTGCCAGCAGTGAAGGACAGGGACAGGGGGCTAAAAATGAGCAGTTCTTC
cdr3_aa: CASSEGQGQGAKNEQFF

j_call: TRBJ2-7
d_call: TRBD2
v_call: TRBV7-8
clone_size: NA
cdr3_nt: TGTGCCAGCAGCTTCCGAGGGACTAGCTCCTACGAGCAGTACTTC
cdr3_aa: CASSFRGTSSYEQYF

j_call: TRBJ1-6
d_call: TRBD1
v_call: TRBV27
clone_size: few
cdr3_nt: TGTGCCAGCAGTTCCTCCTGGACAGGGTTCCAATCACCCCTCCACTTT
cdr3_aa: CASSSSWTGFQSPLHF

j_call: TRBJ1-4
d_call: TRBD1
v_call: TRBV5-6
clone_size: NA
cdr3_nt: TGTGCCAGCAGCAGGGGGCAGGTGATTGAAAAACTGTTTTTT
cdr3_aa: CASSRGQVIEKLFF

j_call: TRBJ2-2
d_call: NA
v_call: TRBV11-2
clone_size: NA
cdr3_nt: TGTGCCAGCAGAAAAGGGGGTACCGGGGAGCTGTTTTTT
cdr3_aa: CASRKGGTGELFF

j_call: TRBJ1-5
d_call: NA
v_call: TRBV15
clone_size: NA
cdr3_nt: TGTGCCACCAGCAGAGGGCAGGGCGCCGATTATAGCAATCAGCCCCAGCATTTT
cdr3_aa: CATSRGQGADYSNQPQHF

j_call: TRBJ2-7
d_call: NA
v_call: TRBV5-6
clone_size: NA
cdr3_nt: TGTGCCAGCAGCCCCGGGGGTAGCAGCGAGCAGTACTTC
cdr3_aa: CASSPGGSSEQYF

j_call: TRBJ2-7
d_call: NA
v_call: TRBV7-7
clone_size: NA
cdr3_nt: TGTGCTAGCAGCCCAGGGGTCTCCTACGAGCAGTACTTC
cdr3_aa: CASSPGVSYEQYF

j_call: TRBJ2-3
d_call: NA
v_call: TRBV6-6
clone_size: NA
cdr3_nt: TGTGCCTCAGCAGGGGCAGATACGCAGTATTTT
cdr3_aa: CASAGADTQYF

j_call: TRBJ2-2
d_call: NA
v_call: TRBV11-2
clone_size: NA
cdr3_nt: TGTGCCAGCAGCCCCGGAAGACGTCGACTAACCCACACCGGGGAGCTGTTTTTT
cdr3_aa: CASSPGRRRLTHTGELFF

j_call: TRBJ2-4
d_call: TRBD1
v_call: TRBV5-1
clone_size: NA
cdr3_nt: TGCGCCAGCAGCTTGGTGACAGGGGCCAAAAACATTCAGTACTTC
cdr3_aa: CASSLVTGAKNIQYF

j_call: TRBJ1-2
d_call: NA
v_call: TRBV7-2
clone_size: NA
cdr3_nt: TGTGCCAGCAGCTTTATCCGGCCAGGGAAGATTGTTTACTATGGCTACACCTTC
cdr3_aa: CASSFIRPGKIVYYGYTF

j_call: TRBJ1-5
d_call: NA
v_call: TRBV19
clone_size: NA
cdr3_nt: TGTGCCAGCAGCTCAGGGGCCGCTCAGCCCCAGCATTTT
cdr3_aa: CASSSGAAQPQHF